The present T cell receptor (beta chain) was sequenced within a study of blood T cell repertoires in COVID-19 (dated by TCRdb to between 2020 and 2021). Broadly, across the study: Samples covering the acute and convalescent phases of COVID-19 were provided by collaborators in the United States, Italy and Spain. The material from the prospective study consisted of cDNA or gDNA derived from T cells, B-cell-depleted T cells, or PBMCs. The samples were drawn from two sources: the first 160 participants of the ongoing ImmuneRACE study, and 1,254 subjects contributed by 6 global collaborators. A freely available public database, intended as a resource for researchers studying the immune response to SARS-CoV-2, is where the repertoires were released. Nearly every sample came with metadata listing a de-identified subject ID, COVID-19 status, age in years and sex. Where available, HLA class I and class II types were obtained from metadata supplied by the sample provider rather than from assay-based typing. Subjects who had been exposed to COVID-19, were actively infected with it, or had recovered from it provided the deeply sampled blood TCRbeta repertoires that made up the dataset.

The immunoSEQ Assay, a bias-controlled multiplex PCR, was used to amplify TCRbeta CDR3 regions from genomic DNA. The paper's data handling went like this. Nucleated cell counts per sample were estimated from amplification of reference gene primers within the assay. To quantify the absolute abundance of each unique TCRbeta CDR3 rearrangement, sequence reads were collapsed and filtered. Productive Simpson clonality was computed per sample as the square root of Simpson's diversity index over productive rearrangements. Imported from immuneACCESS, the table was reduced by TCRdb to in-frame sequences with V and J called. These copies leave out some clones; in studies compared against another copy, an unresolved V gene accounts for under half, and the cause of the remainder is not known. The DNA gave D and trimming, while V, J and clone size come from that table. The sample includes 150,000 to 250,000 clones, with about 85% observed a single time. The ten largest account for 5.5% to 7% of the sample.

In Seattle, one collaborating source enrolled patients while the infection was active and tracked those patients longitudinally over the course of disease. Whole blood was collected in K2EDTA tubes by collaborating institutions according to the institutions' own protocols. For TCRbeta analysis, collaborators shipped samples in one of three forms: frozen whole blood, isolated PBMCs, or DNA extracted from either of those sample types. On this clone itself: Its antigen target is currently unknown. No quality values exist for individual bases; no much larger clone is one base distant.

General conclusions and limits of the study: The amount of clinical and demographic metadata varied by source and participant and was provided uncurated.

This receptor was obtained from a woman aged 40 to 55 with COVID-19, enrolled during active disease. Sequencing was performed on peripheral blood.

This receptor carries the CDR3 CASSSMAQGTYGYTF. DNA sequence: TGTGCCAGCAGCTCCATGGCCCAGGGGACCTATGGCTACACCTTC. The V gene is TRBV7-2 and the J gene is TRBJ1-2; the D gene is perhaps TRBD1, from 6 matching bases. V is cut by 4 bases and J by 4 bases, and the space between the germline ends is 16 bases. In the germline V gene, CDR1 corresponds to SGHTA and CDR2 to FQGNSA. Spanning cysteine to phenylalanine, the CDR3 consists of 15 amino acids. CDR3 DNA only is kept here, 45 bases in frame from base 1. The reference TRBV7-2 and TRBJ1-2 proteins fill in what lies around the CDR3, so the full variable domain reads GAGVSQSPSNKVTEKGKDVELRCDPISGHTALYWYRQSLGQGLEFLIYFQGNSAPDKSGLPSDRFSAERTGGSVSTLTIQRTQQEDSAVYLCASSSMAQGTYGYTFGSGTRLTVV.